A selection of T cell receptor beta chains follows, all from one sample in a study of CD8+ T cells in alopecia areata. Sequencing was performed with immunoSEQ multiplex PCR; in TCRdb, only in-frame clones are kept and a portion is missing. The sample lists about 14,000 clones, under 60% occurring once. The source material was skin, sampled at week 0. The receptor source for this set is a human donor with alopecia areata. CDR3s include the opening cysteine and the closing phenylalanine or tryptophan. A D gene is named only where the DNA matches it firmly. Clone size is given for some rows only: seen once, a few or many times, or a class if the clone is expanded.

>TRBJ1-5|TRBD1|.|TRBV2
TGTGCCAGCAGTGAAACAGGGGTTCTCAATCAGCCCCAGCATTTT
CASSETGVLNQPQHF
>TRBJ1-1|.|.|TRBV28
TGTGCCAGCAGGAAAAAATTCGGCACTGAAGCTTTCTTT
CASRKKFGTEAFF
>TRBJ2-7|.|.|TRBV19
TGTGCCAGTAGTCGGGGCAGGGACTACGAGCAGTACTTC
CASSRGRDYEQYF
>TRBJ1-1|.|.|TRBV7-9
TGTGCCAGCAGCTTAGTGGGCAGGAACACTGAAGCTTTCTTT
CASSLVGRNTEAFF
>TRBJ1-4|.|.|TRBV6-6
TGTGCCAGCGGGGGAGCAAATGAAAAACTGTTTTTT
CASGGANEKLFF
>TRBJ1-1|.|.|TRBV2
TGTGCCAGCAGTGTGACAGGTCGGGAATGGACTGAAGCTTTCTTT
CASSVTGREWTEAFF
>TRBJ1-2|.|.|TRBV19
TGTGCCAGTTGTGGCGGCAGGGGAGACTATGGCTACACCTTC
CASCGGRGDYGYTF
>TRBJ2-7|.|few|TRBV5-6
TGTGCCAGCACCCTCCACCGTCCCGGACGCGAGCAGTACTTC
CASTLHRPGREQYF
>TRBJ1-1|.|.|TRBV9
TGTGCCAGCAGCGTAGAGGGTGTGAACACTGAAGCTTTCTTT
CASSVEGVNTEAFF
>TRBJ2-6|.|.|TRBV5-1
TGCGCCAGCAGCTCTGACACCTCTGGGGCCAACGTCCTGACTTTC
CASSSDTSGANVLTF
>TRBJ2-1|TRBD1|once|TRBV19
TGTGCCAGTACCGGGACAGGGGGCGCATCCAATGAGCAGTTCTTC
CASTGTGGASNEQFF
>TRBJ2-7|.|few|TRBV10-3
TGTGCCATTGGACAGATCTACGAGCAGTACTTC
CAIGQIYEQYF
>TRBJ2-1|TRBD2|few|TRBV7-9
TGTGCCAGCAGCCGCCCAATGGCGGGGGGGCACTATGAGCAGTTCTTC
CASSRPMAGGHYEQFF
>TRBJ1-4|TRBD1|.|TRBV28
TGTGCCAGCAGGGCTGGACAGGGGTATGAAAAACTGTTTTTT
CASRAGQGYEKLFF
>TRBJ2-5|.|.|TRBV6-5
TGTGCCACCACCGGCGGGGTCCGAGAGACCCAGTACTTC
CATTGGVRETQYF
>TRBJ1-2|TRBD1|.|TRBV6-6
TGTGCCAGCAGTTACGGTGGCAGGGGGCCTCGCTATGGCTACACCTTC
CASSYGGRGPRYGYTF
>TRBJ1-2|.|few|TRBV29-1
TGCAGCGTTGCTTCTCCGGGAATTGGCGGCTACACCTTC
CSVASPGIGGYTF
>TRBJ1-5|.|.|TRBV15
TGTGCCTGCGGGGGTGGGGAAAGCAATCAGCCCCAGCATTTT
CACGGGESNQPQHF
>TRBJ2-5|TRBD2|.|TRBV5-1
TGCGCCAGCAGCTTGGAGCGGGGGGATCCAGAGACCCAGTACTTC
CASSLERGDPETQYF
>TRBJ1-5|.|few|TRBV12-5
TGTGCTAGTGGCTACGACCCGACGGAGTCGCCCCAGCATTTT
CASGYDPTESPQHF
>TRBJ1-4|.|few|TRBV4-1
TGCGCCAGCAGCCTCGGTTTTGTGTACTTGGCAACTAATGAAAAACTGTTTTTT
CASSLGFVYLATNEKLFF
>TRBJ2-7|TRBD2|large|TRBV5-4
TGTGCCAGCAGCAGATCTAGCGGGGGGAAGGACTACGAGCAGTACTTC
CASSRSSGGKDYEQYF
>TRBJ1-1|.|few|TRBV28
TGTGCCAGCAGTTTATGGTCAGGGAATCTCACTGAAGCTTTCTTT
CASSLWSGNLTEAFF
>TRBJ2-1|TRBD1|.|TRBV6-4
TGTGCCAGCAGTGTAGAAGGACAGGGGGCAAATGAGCAGTTCTTC
CASSVEGQGANEQFF
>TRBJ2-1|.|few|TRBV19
TGTGCCAGTAGTATCCCAGGGATCTCCTACAATGAGCAGTTCTTC
CASSIPGISYNEQFF
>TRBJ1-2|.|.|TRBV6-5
TGTGCCAGCAGCTCCTTGGTTGGTGGCTACACCTTC
CASSSLVGGYTF
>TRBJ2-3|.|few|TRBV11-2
TGTGCCAGCAGCCCCCCGGGAATAGTGCCCTCAGATACGCAGTATTTT
CASSPPGIVPSDTQYF
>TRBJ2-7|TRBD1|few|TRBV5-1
TGCGCCAGCAGCTTAGGACAGGGGGCGCTAAAAAGCTCCTACGAGCAGTACTTC
CASSLGQGALKSSYEQYF
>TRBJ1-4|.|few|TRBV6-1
TGTGCCAGCAGTGGGTCGTCCGCAACTAATGAAAAACTGTTTTTT
CASSGSSATNEKLFF
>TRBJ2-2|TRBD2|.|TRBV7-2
TGTGCCAGCAGCTTTAGCGGGGGTACCGGGGAGCTGTTTTTT
CASSFSGGTGELFF
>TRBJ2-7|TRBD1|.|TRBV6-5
TGTGCCAGCAGAAGTCCAGGGGGCTACGAGCAGTACTTC
CASRSPGGYEQYF
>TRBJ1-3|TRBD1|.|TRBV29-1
TGCAGCGTTCGGGGACAGGGAAACACCATATATTTT
CSVRGQGNTIYF
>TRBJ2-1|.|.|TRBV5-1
TGCGCCAGCAACCTTGAATGGACGGTCCATGAGCAGTTCTTC
CASNLEWTVHEQFF
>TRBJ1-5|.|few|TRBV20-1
TGCAGTGCCCCCAGGCGAGACACGGTGTATTTT
CSAPRRDTVYF
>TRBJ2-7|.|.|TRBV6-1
TGTGCCAGTTCTCACGGCGAGCAGTACTTC
CASSHGEQYF
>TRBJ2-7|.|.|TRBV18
TGTGCCAGCTCACCAGTTGTCTCTCCCAGCTCCTTCTACGAGCAGTACTTC
CASSPVVSPSSFYEQYF
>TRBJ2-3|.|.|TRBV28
TGTGCCAGCAGTTTAGAGGGACTTAGGGGAGGTACGCAGTATTTT
CASSLEGLRGGTQYF